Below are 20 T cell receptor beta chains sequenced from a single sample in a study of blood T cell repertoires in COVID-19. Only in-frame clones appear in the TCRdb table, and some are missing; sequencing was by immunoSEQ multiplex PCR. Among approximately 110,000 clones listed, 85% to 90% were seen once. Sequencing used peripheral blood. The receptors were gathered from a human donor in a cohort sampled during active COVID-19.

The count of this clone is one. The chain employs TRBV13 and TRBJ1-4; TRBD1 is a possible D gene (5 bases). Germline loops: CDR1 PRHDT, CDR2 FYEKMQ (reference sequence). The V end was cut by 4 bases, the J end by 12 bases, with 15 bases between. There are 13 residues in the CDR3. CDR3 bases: TGTGCCAGCAGCTACCGGGGACTCCAAGAACTGTTTTTT. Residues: CASSYRGLQELFF.

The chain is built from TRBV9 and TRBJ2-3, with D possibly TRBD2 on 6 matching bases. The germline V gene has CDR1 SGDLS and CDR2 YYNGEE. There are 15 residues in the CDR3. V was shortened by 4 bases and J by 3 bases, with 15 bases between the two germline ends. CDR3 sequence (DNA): TGTGCCAGCAGCACTTTGGTCGGGGGTACAGATACGCAGTATTTT. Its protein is CASSTLVGGTDTQYF.

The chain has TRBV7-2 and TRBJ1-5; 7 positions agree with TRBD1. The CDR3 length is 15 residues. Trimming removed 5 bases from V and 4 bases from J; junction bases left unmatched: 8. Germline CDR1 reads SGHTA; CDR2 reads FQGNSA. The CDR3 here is CASSPHRGGNQPQHF. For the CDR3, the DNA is TGTGCCAGCAGCCCGCACAGGGGCGGTAATCAGCCCCAGCATTTT.

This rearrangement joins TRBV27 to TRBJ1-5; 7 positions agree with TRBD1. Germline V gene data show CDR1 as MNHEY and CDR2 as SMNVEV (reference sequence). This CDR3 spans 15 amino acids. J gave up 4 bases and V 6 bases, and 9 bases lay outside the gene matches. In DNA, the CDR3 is TGTGCCAGCAGCTCCACGGGACAGAGAAATCAGCCCCAGCATTTT. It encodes CASSSTGQRNQPQHF.

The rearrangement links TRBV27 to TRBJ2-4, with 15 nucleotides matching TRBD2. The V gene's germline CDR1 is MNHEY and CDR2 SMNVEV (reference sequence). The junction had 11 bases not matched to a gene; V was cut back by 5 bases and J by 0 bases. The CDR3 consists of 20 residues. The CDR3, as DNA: TGTGCCAGCAGTCCGGGGACTAGCGGGGGGAGGGACCTAGCCAAAAACATTCAGTACTTC. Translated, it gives CASSPGTSGGRDLAKNIQYF.

The CDR3 loop is CASSPRVNYGYTF. As DNA, the CDR3 is TGTGCCAGCAGCCCCCGCGTTAACTATGGCTACACCTTC. The chain has TRBV7-2 and TRBJ1-2; D remains ambiguous. The CDR3 is 13 amino acids. Trimming shortened V by 5 bases and J by 1 base, and 8 bases separated the two germline ends. CDR1 SGHTA and CDR2 FQGNSA come from the germline V gene.

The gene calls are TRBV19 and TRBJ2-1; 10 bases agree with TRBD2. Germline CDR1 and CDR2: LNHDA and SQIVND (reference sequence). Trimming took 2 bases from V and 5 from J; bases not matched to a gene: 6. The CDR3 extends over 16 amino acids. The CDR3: CASSISGTSVNNEQFF. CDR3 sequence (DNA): TGTGCCAGTAGTATAAGTGGGACTAGCGTAAACAATGAGCAGTTCTTC.

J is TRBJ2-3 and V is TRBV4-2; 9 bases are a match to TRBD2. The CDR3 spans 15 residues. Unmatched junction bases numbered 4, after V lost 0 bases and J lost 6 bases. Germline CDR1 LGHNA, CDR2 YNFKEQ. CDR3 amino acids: CASSQEASGIDTQYF. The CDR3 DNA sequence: TGTGCCAGCAGCCAAGAAGCTAGCGGGATTGATACGCAGTATTTT.

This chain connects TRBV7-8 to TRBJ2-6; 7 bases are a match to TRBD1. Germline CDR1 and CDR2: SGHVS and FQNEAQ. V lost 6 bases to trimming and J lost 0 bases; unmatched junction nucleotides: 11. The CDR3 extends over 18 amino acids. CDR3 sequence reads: CASRPSTGYFSGANVLTF. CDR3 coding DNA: TGTGCCAGCAGACCCTCGACAGGGTATTTCTCTGGGGCCAACGTCCTGACTTTC.

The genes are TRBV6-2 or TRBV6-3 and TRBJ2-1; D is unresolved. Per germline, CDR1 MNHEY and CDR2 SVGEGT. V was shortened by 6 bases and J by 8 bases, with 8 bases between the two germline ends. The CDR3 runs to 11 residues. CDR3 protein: CASSLFDEQFF. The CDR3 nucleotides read TGTGCCAGCAGCTTGTTCGATGAGCAGTTCTTC.

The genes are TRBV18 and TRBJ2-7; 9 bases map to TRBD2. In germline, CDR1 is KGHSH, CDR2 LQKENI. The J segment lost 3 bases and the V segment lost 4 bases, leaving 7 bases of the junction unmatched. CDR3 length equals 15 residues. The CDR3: CASSLGAGGHYEQYF. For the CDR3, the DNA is TGTGCCAGCTCACTCGGAGCGGGGGGTCACTACGAGCAGTACTTC. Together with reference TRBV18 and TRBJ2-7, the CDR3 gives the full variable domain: NAGVMQNPRHLVRRRGQEARLRCSPMKGHSHVYWYRQLPEEGLKFMVYLQKENIIDESGMPKERFSAEFPKEGPSILRIQQVVRGDSAAYFCASSLGAGGHYEQYFGPGTRLTVT.

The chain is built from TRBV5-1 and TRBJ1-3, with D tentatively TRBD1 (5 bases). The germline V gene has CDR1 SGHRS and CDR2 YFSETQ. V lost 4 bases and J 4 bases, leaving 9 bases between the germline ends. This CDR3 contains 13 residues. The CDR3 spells CASSPTAGNTIYF. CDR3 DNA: TGCGCCAGCAGCCCGACAGCCGGAAACACCATATATTTT.

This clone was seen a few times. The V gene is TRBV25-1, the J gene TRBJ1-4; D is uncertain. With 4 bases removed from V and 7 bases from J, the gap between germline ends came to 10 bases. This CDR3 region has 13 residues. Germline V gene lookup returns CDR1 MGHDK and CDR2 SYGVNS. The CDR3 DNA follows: TGTGCCAGCAGTGTTCAAGTCAGTGAAAAACTGTTTTTT. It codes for CASSVQVSEKLFF. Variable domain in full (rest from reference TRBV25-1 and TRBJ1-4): EADIYQTPRYLVIGTGKKITLECSQTMGHDKMYWYQQDPGMELHLIHYSYGVNSTEKGDLSSESTVSRIRTEHFPLTLESARPSHTSQYLCASSVQVSEKLFFGSGTQLSVL.

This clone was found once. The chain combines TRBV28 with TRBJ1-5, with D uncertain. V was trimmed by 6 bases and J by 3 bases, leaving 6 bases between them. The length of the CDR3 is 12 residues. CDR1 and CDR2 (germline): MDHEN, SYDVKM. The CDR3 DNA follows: TGTGCCAGCAGAATTCTCAATCAGCCCCAGCATTTT. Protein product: CASRILNQPQHF.

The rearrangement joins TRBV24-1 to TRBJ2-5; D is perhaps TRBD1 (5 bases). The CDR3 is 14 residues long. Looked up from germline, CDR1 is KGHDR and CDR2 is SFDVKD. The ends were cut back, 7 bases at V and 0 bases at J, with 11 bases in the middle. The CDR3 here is CATSLGQNQETQYF. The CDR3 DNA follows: TGTGCCACCAGCCTAGGACAAAACCAAGAGACCCAGTACTTC.

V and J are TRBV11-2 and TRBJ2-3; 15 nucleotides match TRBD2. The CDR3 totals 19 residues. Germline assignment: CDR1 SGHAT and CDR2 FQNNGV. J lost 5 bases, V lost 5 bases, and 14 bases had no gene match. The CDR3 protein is CASSPQRTSGRVSGDTQYF. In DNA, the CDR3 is TGTGCCAGCAGCCCCCAAAGGACTAGCGGGAGGGTTTCGGGAGATACGCAGTATTTT.

CDR3 in amino acids: CASSPSSGVRSYEQYF. The CDR3 nucleotides read TGTGCCAGCAGCCCATCTAGCGGGGTGCGCTCCTACGAGCAGTACTTC. The rearrangement links TRBV9 to TRBJ2-7, with 9 bases aligning to TRBD2. Germline V gene data show CDR1 as SGDLS and CDR2 as YYNGEE. The length of the CDR3 is 16 residues. The J segment lost 0 bases and the V segment lost 4 bases, leaving 8 bases of the junction unmatched. The variable domain in full, with the rest retrieved from reference TRBV9 and TRBJ2-7, is DSGVTQTPKHLITATGQRVTLRCSPRSGDLSVYWYQQSLDQGLQFLIQYYNGEERAKGNILERFSAQQFPDLHSELNLSSLELGDSALYFCASSPSSGVRSYEQYFGPGTRLTVT.

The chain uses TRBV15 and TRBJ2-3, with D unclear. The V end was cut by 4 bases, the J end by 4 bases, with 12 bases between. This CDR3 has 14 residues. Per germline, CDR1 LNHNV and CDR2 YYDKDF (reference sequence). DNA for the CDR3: TGTGCCACCAGCACCTCTAGGATCTCAGATACGCAGTATTTT. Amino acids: CATSTSRISDTQYF.

DNA of the CDR3: TGTGCCAGCAGTTACTCTCAGGGTTGGGGTGGGACTGAAGCTTTCTTT. Translation: CASSYSQGWGGTEAFF. The rearrangement joins TRBV6-5 to TRBJ1-1; a weak D match, TRBD1 (5 bases). The CDR3 spans 16 residues. CDR1 and CDR2 (germline): MNHEY, SVGAGI. V lost 0 bases, J lost 5 bases, and 16 bases lay in between.

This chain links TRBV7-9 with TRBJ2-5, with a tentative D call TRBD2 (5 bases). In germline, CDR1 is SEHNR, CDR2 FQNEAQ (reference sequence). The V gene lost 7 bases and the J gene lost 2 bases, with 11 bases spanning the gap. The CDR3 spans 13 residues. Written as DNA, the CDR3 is TGTGCCAGCACCGCACCGGGACAAGAGACCCAGTACTTC. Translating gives CASTAPGQETQYF.